This TCR beta chain stems from a study of T cell responses to AZD1222 COVID-19 vaccine. The study, taken as a whole, reports: Baseline serology detected seropositivity in only 6 or 7 AZD1222 recipients. Spike-specific TCR depth and breadth grew after two AZD1222 doses.

Clones were sequenced by immunoSEQ multiplex PCR, and TCRdb holds only the in-frame ones, with some missing. The table includes over 95,000 clones, roughly nine tenths detected once. Note on this clone: The target antigen is unknown. One end of the junction is discordant with germline, which a read error may explain.

The CDR3 runs 13 residues. From germline, CDR1 is ENHRY and CDR2 SYGVKD. The sample consisted of peripheral blood, taken 28 days after the second AZD1222 dose. The sequence was collected from an adult who received the AZD1222 COVID-19 vaccine. This sequence joins TRBV10-3 and TRBJ2-2; 10 nucleotides agree with TRBD1. For the CDR3, the DNA is TGTGCCAGGACAGGGGGTAACAGCGGGGAGCTGTTTTTT. Residues: CARTGGNSGELFF.